These T cell receptor beta chains were read from a single sample in a study of cytomegalovirus exposure and HLA in healthy donors. Profiled with immunoSEQ multiplex PCR; TCRdb holds only in-frame clones, not every one. The table has more than 150,000 clones, 70% to 90% seen once. Sequences were obtained from PBMCs. The receptors originated from a woman between 25 and 40 years old in good health and CMV-seronegative. The CDR3 runs from the conserved cysteine through the conserved F or W. D genes are given only for firm matches. Some rows have no size entry. The others give once, few or many, or a class for an expanded clone.

TRBV19,TRBJ1-4,.,.,TGTGCCAGTAGGGGCCCGGGGGGTCTCGCTGAAAAACTGTTTTTT,CASRGPGGLAEKLFF
TRBV29-1,TRBJ2-3,.,few,TGCAGCGTTGGCGGTGGTGGCAGGGAGGTGAGAGATACGCAGTATTTT,CSVGGGGREVRDTQYF
TRBV11-2,TRBJ2-1,.,.,TGTGCCAGCAGCTTAGCGGTCTATCGGTCCTACAATGAGCAGTTCTTC,CASSLAVYRSYNEQFF
TRBV7-9,TRBJ2-2,.,.,TGTGCCAGCAGCTTCAGACAGGACGCGAACACCGGGGAGCTGTTTTTT,CASSFRQDANTGELFF
TRBV7-2,TRBJ1-6,.,.,TGTGCCAGCAGCTCGGACAGCCTTAATTCACCCCTCCACTTT,CASSSDSLNSPLHF
TRBV19,TRBJ1-5,TRBD1,.,TGTGCCAGTAAGACAGGGGGGCCCTCCAATCAGCCCCAGCATTTT,CASKTGGPSNQPQHF
TRBV4-3,TRBJ2-2,.,.,TGCGCCAGCAGCCAAGATTGGTTCTCCGGTGGGGAGCTGTTTTTT,CASSQDWFSGGELFF
TRBV11-2,TRBJ2-1,.,.,TGTGCCAGCAGCTTATTCGGGGGCTCCTACAATGAGCAGTTCTTC,CASSLFGGSYNEQFF
TRBV5-1,TRBJ1-4,TRBD1,once,TGCGCCAGCAGTCTGACCAGGGGGCGTAATGAAAAACTGTTTTTT,CASSLTRGRNEKLFF
TRBV15,TRBJ2-3,.,few,TGTGCCACCAGCAGCCCGGTGGTGCCGACTAGCACAGATACGCAGTATTTT,CATSSPVVPTSTDTQYF
TRBV18,TRBJ1-1,TRBD1,.,TGTGCCAGCTCCCCAGGGACAGGCGAGGCTGAAGCTTTCTTT,CASSPGTGEAEAFF
TRBV7-2,TRBJ1-5,.,once,TGTGCCAGCAGTCAGGGAACGAGCAATCAGCCCCAGCATTTT,CASSQGTSNQPQHF
TRBV7-9,TRBJ2-7,.,.,TGTTCCAGCAGAGTGGACAGTTCCTACGAGCAGTACTTC,CSSRVDSSYEQYF
TRBV28,TRBJ1-2,.,.,TGTGCCAGCAGTCTCAGGACACCTGCGTACAACTATGGCTACACCTTC,CASSLRTPAYNYGYTF
TRBV5-1,TRBJ2-5,TRBD2,once,TGCGCCAGCAGCCAAGGGACTAGCGGGATGGGGGAGACCCAGTACTTC,CASSQGTSGMGETQYF
TRBV9,TRBJ1-6,.,.,TGTGCCAGCAGCGCCGCAGGGAAAAATTCACCCCTCCACTTT,CASSAAGKNSPLHF
TRBV5-6,TRBJ2-2,.,.,TGTGCCAGCAGCTTGGCTAGCCCCGGCGGGGAGCTGTTTTTT,CASSLASPGGELFF
TRBV28,TRBJ2-4,TRBD2,.,TGTGCCAGCAGCTACCCGGGGGGTAACAGTCAGTACTTC,CASSYPGGNSQYF
TRBV30,TRBJ2-1,TRBD2,few,TGTGCCTGGAGTTTGGGACTAGCGACCAATGAGCAGTTCTTC,CAWSLGLATNEQFF
TRBV9,TRBJ2-1,TRBD2,.,TGTGCCAGCAGCGTGGGCGGGAGGGCCCCGTTCTTC,CASSVGGRAPFF
TRBV6-6,TRBJ1-5,TRBD1,.,TGTGCCAGCAGTTCACAGGGGGGCAATCAGCCCCAGCATTTT,CASSSQGGNQPQHF
TRBV18,TRBJ1-2,TRBD1,once,TGTGCCAGCTCAACCCGGGACAGGGGGTCTCTATACACCTTC,CASSTRDRGSLYTF
TRBV5-1,TRBJ2-1,TRBD2,.,TGCGCCAGCAGCCGGACTAGTGGTTCGGGCAATGAGCAGTTCTTC,CASSRTSGSGNEQFF